This is a list of T cell receptor beta chains from one sample in a study of OX40 agonist ivuxolimab in advanced cancers. Produced via immunoSEQ multiplex PCR; TCRdb's table is partial and in-frame only. The top ten hold 2.6% of the sample, which has tens of thousands of clones, roughly 84% seen once. This material consisted of CD4+ or CD8+ T cells sorted from blood, taken in a trial of the OX40 agonist ivuxolimab. The source is an adult with an advanced solid tumor such as melanoma, head and neck, liver or kidney cancer. Each CDR3 is given with its conserved first and last residue. Fields, in order: CDR3 DNA, CDR3 protein, V gene, D gene, clone size, J gene. A D gene is named only where the DNA matches it firmly. The size of a clone is reported for some rows only, either as once, few or many, or as a class for expanded clones.

TGTGCCAGCAGCTTAGATCGGGTATCTGCATTTAGCACAGATACGCAGTATTTT | CASSLDRVSAFSTDTQYF | TRBV7-8 | - | - | TRBJ2-3
TGTGCCACCAGCAGAGATAATCAGGGTTCCGAGCAGTACTTC | CATSRDNQGSEQYF | TRBV15 | - | - | TRBJ2-7
TGTGCCAGCAGCCAACACTCTAGACAGCTCTCCTTC | CASSQHSRQLSF | TRBV14 | - | - | TRBJ1-2
TGCGCCAGCAGCCAAGTAGTCGGATACGAGCAGTACTTC | CASSQVVGYEQYF | TRBV4-3 | - | - | TRBJ2-7
TGCAGCGCCGTATTTGGGAACACTGAAGCTTTCTTT | CSAVFGNTEAFF | TRBV29-1 | - | - | TRBJ1-1
TGTGCTAGTGGTCTTACCGAGGGGAGCCCGAAACTGTTTTTT | CASGLTEGSPKLFF | TRBV12-5 | - | once | TRBJ1-4
TGTGCCACCGGACGACAGGGGTACGAGCAGTACTTC | CATGRQGYEQYF | TRBV6-1 | TRBD1 | - | TRBJ2-7
TGTGCCAGTCTTCTCCGGGACATGAACACTGAAGCTTTCTTT | CASLLRDMNTEAFF | TRBV6-6 | - | - | TRBJ1-1
TGTGCCAGCAGCTTGAAGAGACTCACCGGAACAACTAATGAAAAACTGTTTTTT | CASSLKRLTGTTNEKLFF | TRBV5-8 | - | - | TRBJ1-4
TGTGCCAGCGGGGCAGGGAAAGGGGGCACTGAAGCTTTCTTT | CASGAGKGGTEAFF | TRBV2 | - | - | TRBJ1-1
TGTGCCAGCAGCTTAGATCGCAGGGGCGGTGGCTACACCTTC | CASSLDRRGGGYTF | TRBV7-2 | - | - | TRBJ1-2
TGTGCCAGCACCCTCTGGGGCAGGGGACCCACTAACACTGAAGCTTTCTTT | CASTLWGRGPTNTEAFF | TRBV5-6 | - | once | TRBJ1-1
TGTGCCAGCAGCTTAGAGGGAGGTCAGCCCCAGCATTTT | CASSLEGGQPQHF | TRBV7-9 | - | - | TRBJ1-5
TGTGCCAGCAGCGGGGGACAGAGCCTTAACTATGGCTACACCTTC | CASSGGQSLNYGYTF | TRBV5-4 | TRBD1 | - | TRBJ1-2
TGTGCCAGCAGTTTACAAGGAAACACCATATATTTT | CASSLQGNTIYF | TRBV6-1 | - | once | TRBJ1-3
TGTGCCTCCACCGGGACTAGCGGGAGGACCCTCGGGGAGCAGTACTTC | CASTGTSGRTLGEQYF | TRBV10-3 | TRBD2 | - | TRBJ2-7
TGCAGCGTTGAAACCCGTGGGGAGAATTGGGAGACCCAGTACTTC | CSVETRGENWETQYF | TRBV29-1 | - | - | TRBJ2-5
TGCAGCGTCGCACAGGGGGCTAGCTACGAGCAGTACTTC | CSVAQGASYEQYF | TRBV29-1 | TRBD1 | once | TRBJ2-7
TGTGCCAGCAGCTTCCGGTCCCTAGGCAGGGGTACCTACAATGAGCAGTTCTTC | CASSFRSLGRGTYNEQFF | TRBV7-2 | - | - | TRBJ2-1
TGTGCCAGCAGCCCGACTAGCGGGACCCCCTACGAGCAGTACTTC | CASSPTSGTPYEQYF | TRBV5-6 | TRBD2 | - | TRBJ2-7
TGTGCCAGCAGCTGGGCCATAGAGCCCTCCTACGAGCAGTACTTC | CASSWAIEPSYEQYF | TRBV11-2 | - | - | TRBJ2-7
TGCGCCAGCAGCCAAGTTACGAGGGGTTCTGAAGCTTTCTTT | CASSQVTRGSEAFF | TRBV4-3 | - | - | TRBJ1-1
TGTGCCAGCAGTGAAGCGGGGAGGGAGAACACTGAAGCTTTCTTT | CASSEAGRENTEAFF | TRBV6-1 | - | - | TRBJ1-1
TGTGCCATCAGTGAGTCCTCCAGGTACGAGCAGTACTTC | CAISESSRYEQYF | TRBV6-5 | - | - | TRBJ2-7
TGTGCCAGTAGTATAGGCAGGGGAGGCGAGCAGTACTTC | CASSIGRGGEQYF | TRBV19 | - | - | TRBJ2-7
TGTGCCAGCCTGGGGTCCAACTCTGGAAACACCATATATTTT | CASLGSNSGNTIYF | TRBV5-6 | - | medium-sized | TRBJ1-3
TGTGCCAGCTCCCAAACCGGGACTAGCGGGGGTTACGAGCAGTACTTC | CASSQTGTSGGYEQYF | TRBV7-4 | TRBD2 | - | TRBJ2-7
TGTGCCAGCAGCGCCTCCGGGACAGGGCCCCATGAGCAGTTCTTC | CASSASGTGPHEQFF | TRBV9 | TRBD1 | - | TRBJ2-1
TGTGCCAGCAGTGAAGCGCCGGGACTAGACTACGAGCAGTACTTC | CASSEAPGLDYEQYF | TRBV2 | TRBD2 | - | TRBJ2-7
TGTGCCTGGAGGATGACAGGGGCGGGGGCCTACGAGCAGTACTTC | CAWRMTGAGAYEQYF | TRBV30 | - | - | TRBJ2-7
TGTGCCAGCACCGCTAGCGGGAGGGGTGATACGCAGTATTTT | CASTASGRGDTQYF | TRBV27 | TRBD2 | - | TRBJ2-3
TGTGCCAGAGGGACAGAAGCTTTCTTT | CARGTEAFF | TRBV7-9 | - | - | TRBJ1-1
TGTGCCAGCAGTCGAGGACCCTACGAGCAGTACTTC | CASSRGPYEQYF | TRBV6-4 | - | once | TRBJ2-7
TGTGCCAGCAGCTTGGCAGATACGCAGTATTTT | CASSLADTQYF | TRBV5-6 | - | - | TRBJ2-3
TGTGCCAGCAGCCAAGGGGTCGCCGGGAGCTCTGAAGCTTTCTTT | CASSQGVAGSSEAFF | TRBV14 | - | - | TRBJ1-1
TGCAGCGTTTCGGGCAGTGTTAATGAAAAACTGTTTTTT | CSVSGSVNEKLFF | TRBV29-1 | - | - | TRBJ1-4
TGTGCCAGCAGGGCAGGGGGCAGGATCGCTGAAGCTTTCTTT | CASRAGGRIAEAFF | TRBV7-9 | TRBD1 | - | TRBJ1-1
TGTGCCAGCAGCACCCAGGGGGCGTCTAATGAAAAACTGTTTTTT | CASSTQGASNEKLFF | TRBV9 | TRBD1 | - | TRBJ1-4
TGTGCCAGCAGCGGTACCGGAGGGCTTGGAGCTTTCTTT | CASSGTGGLGAFF | TRBV9 | - | - | TRBJ1-1
TGTGCCAGCAGCTTGGTAGGACAGGAGATCTACGAGCAGTACTTC | CASSLVGQEIYEQYF | TRBV5-8 | TRBD1 | once | TRBJ2-7
TGTGCCAGCAGCTTTTCAGGGGTGAACACTGAAGCTTTCTTT | CASSFSGVNTEAFF | TRBV5-6 | - | few | TRBJ1-1
TGTGCCAGCAGCTTGGATCAAGGGTTTAGGTCACCCCTCCACTTT | CASSLDQGFRSPLHF | TRBV5-4 | - | - | TRBJ1-6
TGCGCCAGCAGCCAGGAGAACTATGGCTACACCTTC | CASSQENYGYTF | TRBV4-1 | - | - | TRBJ1-2
TGTGCCAGCAGCTCCGGGACAGGAGTCAATCAGCCCCAGCATTTT | CASSSGTGVNQPQHF | TRBV7-3 | TRBD1 | once | TRBJ1-5
TGTGCCAGCAGGTCGGACAGGGGAGTGAGCACTGAAGCTTTCTTT | CASRSDRGVSTEAFF | TRBV7-2 | TRBD1 | - | TRBJ1-1
TGTGCCAGCAGCCGACCCTTTAGCAATCAGCCCCAGCATTTT | CASSRPFSNQPQHF | TRBV4-2 | - | - | TRBJ1-5
TGTGCCAGCAGCTTAGGAGGGGGCTGGTTCACTGAAGCTTTCTTT | CASSLGGGWFTEAFF | TRBV11-2 | TRBD1 | - | TRBJ1-1
TGCGCCAGCAGCTTGAGGTTGCAGGGGGAAGGAGGTGGCTACACCTTC | CASSLRLQGEGGGYTF | TRBV5-1 | TRBD1 | - | TRBJ1-2
TGTGCCAGCAGCTTACAGGGAAATGGCTACACCTTC | CASSLQGNGYTF | TRBV7-8 | - | - | TRBJ1-2
TGTGCCAGCAGCTTAAGTTCGTCTAGCGGGAGGGCCGGTTACAATGAGCAGTTCTTC | CASSLSSSSGRAGYNEQFF | TRBV7-7 | TRBD2 | - | TRBJ2-1
TGTGCCACCAGCAGAGATTACGGACAGGGGCATGGCTACACCTTC | CATSRDYGQGHGYTF | TRBV15 | TRBD1 | - | TRBJ1-2
TGTGCCTGGAGTGTACTTAAGGGAAGGGTAACCGGGGAGCTGTTTTTT | CAWSVLKGRVTGELFF | TRBV30 | - | - | TRBJ2-2
TGTGCCAGCAGTTATTCCAGGGAGTACGAGCAGTACTTC | CASSYSREYEQYF | TRBV6-6 | - | - | TRBJ2-7
TGTGCCAGCAGTGACTATAGCCACAATGAGCAGTTCTTC | CASSDYSHNEQFF | TRBV6-4 | - | - | TRBJ2-1
TGTGCCATCAGTGAGTCAGTCGGGCAAAATCAGCCCCAGCATTTT | CAISESVGQNQPQHF | TRBV10-3 | - | - | TRBJ1-5
TGTGCCAGCAGCTTAGGAAGCAGCTCCTACAATGAGCAGTTCTTC | CASSLGSSSYNEQFF | TRBV7-8 | - | - | TRBJ2-1
TGCAGCGTTGCTAAGGGAATGAACACTGAAGCTTTCTTT | CSVAKGMNTEAFF | TRBV29-1 | - | once | TRBJ1-1
TGTGCCAGTAGTACCACAAGGGGGTCCGGGGAGCTGTTTTTT | CASSTTRGSGELFF | TRBV19 | - | - | TRBJ2-2
TGCGCCAGCAGCTTGTCAGGGCCCTCCACAGATACGCAGTATTTT | CASSLSGPSTDTQYF | TRBV5-1 | - | once | TRBJ2-3
TGTGCCAGCAGTTACAAGGGGGCAGACTATGGCTACACCTTC | CASSYKGADYGYTF | TRBV6-6 | TRBD1 | - | TRBJ1-2